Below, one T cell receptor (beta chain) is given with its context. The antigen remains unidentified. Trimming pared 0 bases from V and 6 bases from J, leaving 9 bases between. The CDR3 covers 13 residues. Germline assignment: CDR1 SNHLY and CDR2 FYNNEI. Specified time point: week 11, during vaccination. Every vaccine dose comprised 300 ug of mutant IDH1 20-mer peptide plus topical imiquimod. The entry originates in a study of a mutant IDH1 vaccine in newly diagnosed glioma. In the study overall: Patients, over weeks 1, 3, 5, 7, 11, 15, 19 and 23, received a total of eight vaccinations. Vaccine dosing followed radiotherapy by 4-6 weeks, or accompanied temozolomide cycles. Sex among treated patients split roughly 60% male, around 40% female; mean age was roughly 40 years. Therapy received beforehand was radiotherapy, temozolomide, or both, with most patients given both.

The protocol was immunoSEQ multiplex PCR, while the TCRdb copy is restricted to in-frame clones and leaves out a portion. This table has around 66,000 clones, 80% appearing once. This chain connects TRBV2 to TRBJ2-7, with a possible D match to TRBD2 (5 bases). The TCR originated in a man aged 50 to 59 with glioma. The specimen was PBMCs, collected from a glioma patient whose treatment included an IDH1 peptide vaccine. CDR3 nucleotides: TGTGCCAGCAGTGAAGCGAGCGGTACCGAGCAGTACTTC. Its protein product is CASSEASGTEQYF.